This T cell receptor (beta chain) was observed in a study of blood T cell repertoires in COVID-19. The CDR3 runs 16 residues. CDR1 is SGHDN, CDR2 FVKESK, per germline. V dropped 6 bases and J dropped 15 bases, with 30 bases sitting between them. Sequencing used immunoSEQ multiplex PCR; TCRdb keeps in-frame clones, though not all of them. The data hold 160,000 or so clones, with 79% observed a single time. Sequencing was carried out using peripheral blood. The chain has TRBV14 and TRBJ2-1, with D possibly being TRBD2 (6 bases). This TCR derives from an older woman with COVID-19, enrolled during active disease. DNA for the CDR3: TGTGCCAGCAGGATCCGGGGCGGGATCAGGGTAGAAAGAGGGTTCTTC. Its translation: CASRIRGGIRVERGFF.